A selection of T cell receptor beta chains follows, all from one sample in a study of STAT5B mutations in CD4+ large granular lymphocyte leukemia. Assay: immunoSEQ multiplex PCR; the TCRdb copy retains only in-frame clones and omits some. Altogether over 45,000 clones are present, roughly two thirds being singletons, with the ten largest covering 1.5%. The sequencing input was CD4+ T cells from blood buffy coats. These receptor sequences come from a human donor in good health. Both conserved end residues are part of each CDR3. D genes are given only for firm matches. Clone size appears in some rows only: once, few, many, or a class for an expanded clone.

D: NA; size: NA; J: TRBJ2-3; V: TRBV6-5; DNA: TGTGCCAGCAGTGGGGTGCGAGATACGCAGTATTTT; CDR3: CASSGVRDTQYF
D: NA; size: NA; J: TRBJ1-3; V: TRBV6-5; DNA: TGTGCCAGCAGTTACACAGGGACCGGAAACACCATATATTTT; CDR3: CASSYTGTGNTIYF
D: NA; size: NA; J: TRBJ2-5; V: TRBV5-1; DNA: TGCGCCAGCAGCTTAGGCGGGCTCGGACAGGAGACCCAGTACTTC; CDR3: CASSLGGLGQETQYF
D: NA; size: NA; J: TRBJ1-5; V: TRBV10-3; DNA: TGTGCCATCAGCGAGGGGGGGGCCGATCAGCCCCAGCATTTT; CDR3: CAISEGGADQPQHF
D: NA; size: NA; J: TRBJ2-1; V: TRBV11-1; DNA: TGTGCCAGCAGCTTAGCGTTTCAGGGTGGGGACAATGAGCAGTTCTTC; CDR3: CASSLAFQGGDNEQFF
D: TRBD2; size: NA; J: TRBJ2-7; V: TRBV27; DNA: TGTGCCAGCAGTCTAAGGACTAGCGGGGGTGACTACGAGCAGTACTTC; CDR3: CASSLRTSGGDYEQYF
D: TRBD1; size: NA; J: TRBJ1-2; V: TRBV27; DNA: TGTGCCAGCAGTCCGGAGAACAGGGGGGGACGGTATGGCTACACCTTC; CDR3: CASSPENRGGRYGYTF
D: TRBD2; size: once; J: TRBJ2-5; V: TRBV19; DNA: TGTGCCACCGCGGTCGGGGCGGGGGAAGAGACCCAGTACTTC; CDR3: CATAVGAGEETQYF
D: TRBD2; size: NA; J: TRBJ2-3; V: TRBV7-2; DNA: TGTGCCAGCAGCTTAATGGGGGGGATAGGCACAGATACGCAGTATTTT; CDR3: CASSLMGGIGTDTQYF
D: NA; size: NA; J: TRBJ2-3; V: TRBV15; DNA: TGTGCCACCAGCAGCGGGGGGAGGGGGGATATCACAGATACGCAGTATTTT; CDR3: CATSSGGRGDITDTQYF
D: NA; size: NA; J: TRBJ1-1; V: TRBV7-8; DNA: TGTGCCAGCAGCCCACTTGGAGGACAGTCGAACACTGAAGCTTTCTTT; CDR3: CASSPLGGQSNTEAFF
D: NA; size: NA; J: TRBJ1-5; V: TRBV2; DNA: TGTGCCAGCAGCTATAGGGGAGTCAATCAGCCCCAGCATTTT; CDR3: CASSYRGVNQPQHF
D: TRBD2; size: NA; J: TRBJ2-5; V: TRBV5-1; DNA: TGCGCCAGCAGCCGTAGATCGGAACGGGGGGGTCCAACCCAGTACTTC; CDR3: CASSRRSERGGPTQYF
D: NA; size: NA; J: TRBJ1-6; V: TRBV5-4; DNA: TGTGCCAGCAGCACCCAACTGGCAGAGACTTATAATTCACCCCTCCACTTT; CDR3: CASSTQLAETYNSPLHF
D: NA; size: NA; J: TRBJ2-7; V: TRBV7-2; DNA: TGTGCCAGCAGCTTAGTCGGCAGGGAAGGCTCCGAGCAGTACTTC; CDR3: CASSLVGREGSEQYF
D: NA; size: NA; J: TRBJ2-3; V: TRBV25-1; DNA: TGTGCCAGCAGTGAGCCTGGCACAGATACGCAGTATTTT; CDR3: CASSEPGTDTQYF
D: TRBD1; size: NA; J: TRBJ2-3; V: TRBV15; DNA: TGTGCCACCAGCTTCCGACAGGGGAAAACAGATACGCAGTATTTT; CDR3: CATSFRQGKTDTQYF
D: NA; size: NA; J: TRBJ1-6; V: TRBV2; DNA: TGTGCCAGCAGTGAGGCAGGGAGGGTAAATTCACCCCTCCACTTT; CDR3: CASSEAGRVNSPLHF
D: NA; size: NA; J: TRBJ2-7; V: TRBV7-8; DNA: TGTGCCAGCAGCTTCCTCGGGAGCTCCTACGAGCAGTACTTC; CDR3: CASSFLGSSYEQYF
D: TRBD2; size: NA; J: TRBJ2-3; V: TRBV7-2; DNA: TGTGCCAGCAGCTTAGGACTAGCGGGGTCCACAGATACGCAGTATTTT; CDR3: CASSLGLAGSTDTQYF
D: NA; size: NA; J: TRBJ1-5; V: TRBV7-2; DNA: TGTGCCAGCAGCTTAGCGGGGCAGGGGCATCAGCCCCAGCATTTT; CDR3: CASSLAGQGHQPQHF
D: NA; size: NA; J: TRBJ2-3; V: TRBV6-5; DNA: TGTGCCAGCAGTCCCTCAGGCAAAGATACGCAGTATTTT; CDR3: CASSPSGKDTQYF
D: TRBD1; size: NA; J: TRBJ1-4; V: TRBV10-2; DNA: TGCGCCAGCAGTGGGACAGGGGAAAATGAAAAACTGTTTTTT; CDR3: CASSGTGENEKLFF
D: NA; size: NA; J: TRBJ1-2; V: TRBV7-8; DNA: TGTGCCAGCAGCTCCCGGACTAACTATGGCTACACCTTC; CDR3: CASSSRTNYGYTF
D: NA; size: NA; J: TRBJ2-7; V: TRBV6-4; DNA: TGTGCCAGCAGTGACTCGGGGGAAAGGGGACACTACGAGCAGTACTTC; CDR3: CASSDSGERGHYEQYF
D: NA; size: NA; J: TRBJ2-3; V: TRBV2; DNA: TGTGCCAGCTCACAAACAGGGTCTAGCACAGATACGCAGTATTTT; CDR3: CASSQTGSSTDTQYF
D: NA; size: NA; J: TRBJ1-5; V: TRBV6-6; DNA: TGTGCCAGCAGTCCCGAGGGGCCCCAGCATTTT; CDR3: CASSPEGPQHF
D: TRBD1; size: NA; J: TRBJ2-7; V: TRBV30; DNA: TGTGCCTGGAGCGGGACAGATACAGAGCAGTACTTC; CDR3: CAWSGTDTEQYF
D: TRBD1; size: once; J: TRBJ2-1; V: TRBV18; DNA: TGTGCCAGCTCCCAGGGACAGGGGGTTTACAATGAGCAGTTCTTC; CDR3: CASSQGQGVYNEQFF
D: NA; size: few; J: TRBJ1-2; V: TRBV19; DNA: TGTGCCATCCGAAAAAACCAGGGTTATGGCTACACCTTC; CDR3: CAIRKNQGYGYTF
D: NA; size: NA; J: TRBJ1-6; V: TRBV6-1; DNA: TGTGCCAGCAGTGAATTGGCGTATTCACCCCTCCACTTT; CDR3: CASSELAYSPLHF
D: TRBD2; size: few; J: TRBJ2-1; V: TRBV7-3; DNA: TGTGCCAGCAGCGGAGCGGGGGACAATGAGCAGTTCTTC; CDR3: CASSGAGDNEQFF
D: TRBD1; size: NA; J: TRBJ1-2; V: TRBV28; DNA: TGTGCCAGCATGGGACAGCACTATGGCTACACCTTC; CDR3: CASMGQHYGYTF
D: NA; size: NA; J: TRBJ1-3; V: TRBV7-9; DNA: TGTGCCAGCAGCCCCGCAATTGAGACAGGTCGTGGAAACACCATATATTTT; CDR3: CASSPAIETGRGNTIYF
D: NA; size: few; J: TRBJ1-4; V: TRBV2; DNA: TGTGCCAGCAAGGACCAGGGAACGTGGGAAAAACTGTTTTTT; CDR3: CASKDQGTWEKLFF
D: NA; size: few; J: TRBJ2-3; V: TRBV30; DNA: TGTGCCTGGAGTAACACAGGGACACCACACCACCATTTT; CDR3: CAWSNTGTPHHHF
D: NA; size: NA; J: TRBJ2-1; V: TRBV7-2; DNA: TGTGCCAGCAGCCTCCGGCTAGTGGATTACAATGAGCAGTTCTTC; CDR3: CASSLRLVDYNEQFF
D: NA; size: NA; J: TRBJ1-1; V: TRBV25-1; DNA: TGTGCCAGCAGTGAATTGGATTGGACTGAAGCTTTCTTT; CDR3: CASSELDWTEAFF
D: TRBD1; size: NA; J: TRBJ2-1; V: TRBV19; DNA: TGTGCCACCCAGCCGGGACAGGGTGTCCATGAGCAGTTCTTC; CDR3: CATQPGQGVHEQFF
D: TRBD1; size: NA; J: TRBJ2-7; V: TRBV6-5; DNA: TGTGCCAGCACAGCCTGGACAGGGAGCTCCTACGAGCAGTACTTC; CDR3: CASTAWTGSSYEQYF
D: NA; size: NA; J: TRBJ2-5; V: TRBV7-9; DNA: TGTGCCAGCAGCTCAGGGTCTTCCCAAGAGACCCAGTACTTC; CDR3: CASSSGSSQETQYF
D: NA; size: NA; J: TRBJ1-5; V: TRBV5-1; DNA: TGCGCCAGCAGCTGGTCCCCCGGGTCGGGACAAAAAGCTCAGCCCCAGCATTTT; CDR3: CASSWSPGSGQKAQPQHF
D: NA; size: NA; J: TRBJ2-7; V: TRBV28; DNA: TGTGCCAGCAGTTTAGACAGCTCCTACGAGCAGTACTTC; CDR3: CASSLDSSYEQYF
D: TRBD1; size: NA; J: TRBJ1-2; V: TRBV7-2; DNA: TGTGCCAGCAGCCCCGGGACAGGGATGGACTATGGCTACACCTTC; CDR3: CASSPGTGMDYGYTF
D: NA; size: NA; J: TRBJ2-2; V: TRBV7-8; DNA: TGTGCCAGCAGCTGGACCCCGAACACCGGGGAGCTGTTTTTT; CDR3: CASSWTPNTGELFF
D: NA; size: NA; J: TRBJ2-1; V: TRBV7-8; DNA: TGTGCCAGCAGCTTAGAGGCTTTCAATGAGCAGTTCTTC; CDR3: CASSLEAFNEQFF
D: TRBD1; size: NA; J: TRBJ1-2; V: TRBV18; DNA: TGTGCCAGCTCACTTACAACAGGGGAGGGCTACACCTTC; CDR3: CASSLTTGEGYTF
D: NA; size: NA; J: TRBJ2-2; V: TRBV6-1; DNA: TGTGCCAGCAGTGAAGCCTTATCATTTAACACCGGGGAGCTGTTTTTT; CDR3: CASSEALSFNTGELFF
D: NA; size: NA; J: TRBJ1-4; V: TRBV6-1; DNA: TGTGCCACCGACAGAGCTAATGAAAAACTGTTTTTT; CDR3: CATDRANEKLFF
D: TRBD2; size: NA; J: TRBJ2-5; V: TRBV5-1; DNA: TGCGCCAGCAGCTTGGCCGAGCGGGGGGGACGAGAGACCCAGTACTTC; CDR3: CASSLAERGGRETQYF